Listed here is a single TCR beta chain. The sample originates from a study of T cell changes during pregnancy in multiple sclerosis. Generated by immunoSEQ multiplex PCR, the TCRdb table keeps only in-frame clones and is missing some. The data contain around 70,000 clones, about 91% of them seen just once; the ten biggest clones take up about 1.5%. CDR1 SEHNR and CDR2 FQNEAQ come from the germline V gene (reference sequence). The V end lost 3 bases, the J end lost 0 bases, and 8 bases lay between the germline ends. The CDR3 is made up of 15 amino acids. The gene calls are TRBV7-9 and TRBJ1-4; maybe TRBD1 (5 bases). The sequencing here drew on peripheral blood, taken after pregnancy. This clonotype originated in a female donor with multiple sclerosis, enrolled in a pregnancy study. In DNA, the CDR3 is TGTGCCAGCAGCTTTAGGGGTGCAACTAATGAAAAACTGTTTTTT. Protein: CASSFRGATNEKLFF.